This T cell receptor beta chain is drawn from a study of identical twins. Study-wide findings and caveats: Analyses based on zero insertions could be partly confounded by invariant MAIT and iNKT cells.

In the case of this clonotype: Antigen: not known.

Germline V gene lookup returns CDR1 MNHEY and CDR2 SMNVEV (reference sequence). The CDR3 length is 16 residues. V was trimmed by 4 bases and J by 3 bases, leaving 15 bases between them. TCRdb reprocessed the 5' RACE reads via MiXCR and lists one record per CDR3 protein. The sample lists 400,000 to 650,000 distinct CDR3 sequences, roughly a fifth occurring once. This sample also appeared in a second study, on T cells expressing NK-cell markers. From that study: Whether the expanded NKG2C+ T cell clones recognized HCMV remained unclear.

Sequenced sample: CD4+ T cells sorted from blood. The chain carries TRBV27 and TRBJ2-2; D is ambiguous. The TCR comes from a woman aged 18 to 35 in good health. The CDR3 DNA reads TGTGCCAGCAGTTCCCCGACATCCCGAGACACCGGGGAGCTGTTTTTT. Residues: CASSSPTSRDTGELFF.